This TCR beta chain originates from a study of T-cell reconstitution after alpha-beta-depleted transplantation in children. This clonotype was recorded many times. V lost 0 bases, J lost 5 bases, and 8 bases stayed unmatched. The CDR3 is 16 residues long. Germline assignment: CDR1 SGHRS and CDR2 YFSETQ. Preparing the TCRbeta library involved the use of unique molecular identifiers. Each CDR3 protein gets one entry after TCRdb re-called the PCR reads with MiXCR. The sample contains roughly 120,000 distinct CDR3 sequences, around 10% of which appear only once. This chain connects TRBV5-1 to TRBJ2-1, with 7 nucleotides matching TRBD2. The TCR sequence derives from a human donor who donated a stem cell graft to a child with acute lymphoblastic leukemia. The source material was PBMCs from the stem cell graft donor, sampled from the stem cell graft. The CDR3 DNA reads TGCGCCAGCAGCTTGGGAGGGGCGGGGGTCCACAATGAGCAGTTCTTC. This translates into CASSLGGAGVHNEQFF.